The clone carrying this TCR beta chain was seen a handful of times. What it binds is unknown. Only healthy Caucasians were included as donors. Template switching added a universal primer binding site, and final cDNA carried unique molecular identifiers. TCRdb processed the 5' RACE reads anew with MiXCR; each CDR3 protein has one entry. This sample carries about 240,000 distinct CDR3 sequences, 6.5% to 9% of them seen once, and the ten largest clones take around 5%. The V end was cut by 2 bases, the J end by 2 bases, with 15 bases between. The germline V gene encodes CDR1 MDHEN and CDR2 SYDVKM. This CDR3 region has 17 residues. These data belong to a study of identical twins. General study results and limits: The abundant beta clonotypes from cord blood had fewer insertions, and memory repertoires had none of this. Within twin pairs, the out-of-frame alpha sequences they shared showed excess low generation probability.

Separately, the same data were catalogued under a study of yellow fever vaccine responses in identical twins.

Sequenced input: CD8+ T cells sorted from blood. The rearrangement links TRBV28 to TRBJ1-4; D gene unclear. The TCR sequence derives from a woman between 18 and 29 years old in good health. CDR3 loop: CASSLLPRAGTNEKLFF. For the CDR3, the DNA is TGTGCCAGCAGTTTACTCCCTCGGGCTGGGACTAATGAAAAACTGTTTTTT.